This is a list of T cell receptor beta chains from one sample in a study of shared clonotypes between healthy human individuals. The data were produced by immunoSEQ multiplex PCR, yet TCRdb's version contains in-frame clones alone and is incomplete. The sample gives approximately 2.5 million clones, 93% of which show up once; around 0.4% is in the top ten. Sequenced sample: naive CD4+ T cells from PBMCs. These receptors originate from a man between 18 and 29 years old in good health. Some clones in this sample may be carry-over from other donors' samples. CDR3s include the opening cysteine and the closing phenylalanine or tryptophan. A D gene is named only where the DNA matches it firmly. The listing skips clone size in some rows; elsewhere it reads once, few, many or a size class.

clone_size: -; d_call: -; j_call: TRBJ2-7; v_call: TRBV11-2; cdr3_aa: CASSLAVGAYEQYF; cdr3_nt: TGTGCCAGCAGCTTAGCGGTTGGGGCCTACGAGCAGTACTTC
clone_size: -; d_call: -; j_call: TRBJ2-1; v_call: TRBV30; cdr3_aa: CAGDGLGIYNEQFF; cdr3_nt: TGTGCCGGAGATGGACTTGGGATTTATAATGAGCAGTTCTTC
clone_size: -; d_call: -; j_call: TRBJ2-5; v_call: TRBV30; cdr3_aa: CAWSTGLQETQYF; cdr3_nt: TGTGCCTGGAGCACAGGGCTCCAAGAGACCCAGTACTTC
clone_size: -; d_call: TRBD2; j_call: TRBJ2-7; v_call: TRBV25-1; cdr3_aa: CASSEWTGSGRSYDEQYF; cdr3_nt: TGTGCCAGCAGTGAATGGACTGGTAGCGGGAGGTCCTACGACGAGCAGTACTTC
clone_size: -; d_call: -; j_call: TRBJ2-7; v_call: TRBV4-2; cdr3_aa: CASSHHLQGGYEQYF; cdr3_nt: TGTGCCAGCAGCCATCACCTACAGGGCGGATACGAGCAGTACTTC
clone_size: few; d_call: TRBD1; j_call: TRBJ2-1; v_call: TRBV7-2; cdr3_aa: CASRIWTGDNEQFF; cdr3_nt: TGTGCCAGCAGAATATGGACAGGAGACAATGAGCAGTTCTTC
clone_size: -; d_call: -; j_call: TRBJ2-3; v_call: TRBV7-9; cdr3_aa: CASGVSRSSTDTQYF; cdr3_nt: TGTGCCAGCGGGGTGTCACGTAGCTCCACAGATACGCAGTATTTT
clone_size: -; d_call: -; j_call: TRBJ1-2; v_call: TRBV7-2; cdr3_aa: CASSLEVRTYGYTF; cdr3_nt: TGTGCCAGCAGCTTAGAGGTTCGGACTTATGGCTACACCTTC
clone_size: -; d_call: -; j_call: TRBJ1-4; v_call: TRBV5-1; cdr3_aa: CASSLVAGAREKLFF; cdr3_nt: TGCGCCAGCAGCTTGGTAGCAGGGGCGCGGGAAAAACTGTTTTTT
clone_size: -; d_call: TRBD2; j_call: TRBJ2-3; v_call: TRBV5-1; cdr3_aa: CASSLAVAGVTDTQYF; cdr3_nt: TGCGCCAGCAGCTTGGCGGTAGCGGGGGTCACAGATACGCAGTATTTT
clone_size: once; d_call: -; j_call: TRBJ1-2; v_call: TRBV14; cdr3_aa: CASSHATARGYTF; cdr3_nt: TGTGCCAGCAGCCATGCGACAGCTCGGGGCTACACCTTC
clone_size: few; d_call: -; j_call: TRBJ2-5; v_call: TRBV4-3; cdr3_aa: CASSQGFQETQYF; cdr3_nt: TGCGCCAGCAGCCAAGGCTTCCAAGAGACCCAGTACTTC
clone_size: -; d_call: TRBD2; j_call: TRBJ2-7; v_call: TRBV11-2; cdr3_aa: CASSLVRGDEQYF; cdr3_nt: TGTGCCAGCAGCTTAGTGCGGGGGGACGAGCAGTACTTC
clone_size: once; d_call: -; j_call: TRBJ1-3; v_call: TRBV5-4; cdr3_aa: CASSIGGGALGNTIYF; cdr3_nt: TGTGCCAGCAGCATCGGAGGGGGGGCGCTTGGAAACACCATATATTTT
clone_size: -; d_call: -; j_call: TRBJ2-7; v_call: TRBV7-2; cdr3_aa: CASSLVEGVHEQYF; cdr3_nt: TGTGCCAGCAGCTTAGTAGAGGGCGTCCACGAGCAGTACTTC
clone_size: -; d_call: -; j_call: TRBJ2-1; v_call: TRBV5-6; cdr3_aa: CASSSTHGTSLGREQFF; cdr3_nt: TGTGCCAGCAGCTCGACACATGGGACGTCGTTGGGGCGTGAGCAGTTCTTC
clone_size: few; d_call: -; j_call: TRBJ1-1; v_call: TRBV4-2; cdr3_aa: CASSQEVAVNTEAFF; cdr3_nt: TGTGCCAGCAGCCAAGAGGTGGCAGTGAACACTGAAGCTTTCTTT
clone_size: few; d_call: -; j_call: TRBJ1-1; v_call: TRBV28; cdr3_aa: CASSWTLGTEAFF; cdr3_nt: TGTGCCAGCAGTTGGACCTTGGGCACTGAAGCTTTCTTT
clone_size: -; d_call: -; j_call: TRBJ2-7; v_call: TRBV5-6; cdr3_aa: CASSNGGVYEQYF; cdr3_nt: TGTGCCAGCAGCAATGGAGGGGTCTACGAGCAGTACTTC
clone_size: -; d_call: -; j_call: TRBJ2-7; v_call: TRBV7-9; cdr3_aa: CASSLSDRSEQYF; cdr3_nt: TGTGCCAGCAGCTTATCCGACCGGTCCGAGCAGTACTTC
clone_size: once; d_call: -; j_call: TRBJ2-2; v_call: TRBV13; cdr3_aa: CASRASRGYRPASGELFF; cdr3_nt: TGTGCCAGCAGGGCTTCTCGCGGGTATCGTCCCGCCTCCGGGGAGCTGTTTTTT
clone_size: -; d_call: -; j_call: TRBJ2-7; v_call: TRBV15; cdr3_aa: CATRTRRDDYEQYF; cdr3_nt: TGTGCCACCCGAACGAGAAGAGACGACTACGAGCAGTACTTC
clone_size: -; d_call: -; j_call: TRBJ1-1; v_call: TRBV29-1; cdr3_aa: CSAYGNTEAFF; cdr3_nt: TGCAGCGCCTACGGGAACACTGAAGCTTTCTTT
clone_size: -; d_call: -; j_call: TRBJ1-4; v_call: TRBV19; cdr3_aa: CASSMGRSNEKLFF; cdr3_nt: TGTGCCAGTAGTATGGGACGGTCGAATGAAAAACTGTTTTTT
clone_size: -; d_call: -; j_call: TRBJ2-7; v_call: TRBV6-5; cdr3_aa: CASSYPGRGEQYF; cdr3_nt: TGTGCCAGCAGTTACCCGGGCCGGGGCGAGCAGTACTTC
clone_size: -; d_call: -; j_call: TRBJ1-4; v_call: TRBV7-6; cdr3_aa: CASSLDLGTTNEKLFF; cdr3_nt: TGTGCCAGCAGCTTAGATCTGGGGACAACTAATGAAAAACTGTTTTTT
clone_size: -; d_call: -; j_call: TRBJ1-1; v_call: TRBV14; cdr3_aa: CASSQDLRGVTEAFF; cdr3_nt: TGTGCCAGCAGCCAAGATCTGCGGGGGGTCACTGAAGCTTTCTTT
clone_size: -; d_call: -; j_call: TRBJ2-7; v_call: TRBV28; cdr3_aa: CASSSFRLGQSGNEQYF; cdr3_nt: TGTGCCAGCAGCTCGTTCAGGTTGGGTCAGAGCGGTAACGAGCAGTACTTC
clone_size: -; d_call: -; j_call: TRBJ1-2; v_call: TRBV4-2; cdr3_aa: CASSQDVGYYGYTF; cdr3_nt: TGTGCCAGCAGCCAAGACGTGGGTTACTATGGCTACACCTTC
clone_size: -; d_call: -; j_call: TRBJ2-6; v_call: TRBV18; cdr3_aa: CASSPQGAGANVLTF; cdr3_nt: TGTGCCAGCTCACCCCAGGGTGCTGGGGCCAACGTCCTGACTTTC
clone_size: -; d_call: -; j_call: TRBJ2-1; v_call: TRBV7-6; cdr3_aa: CASSLPGQHEQFF; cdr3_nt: TGTGCCAGCAGCTTACCAGGGCAACATGAGCAGTTCTTC
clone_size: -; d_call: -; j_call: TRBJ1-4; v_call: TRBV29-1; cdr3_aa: CSVGWQGNEKLFF; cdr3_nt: TGCAGCGTTGGGTGGCAGGGGAATGAAAAACTGTTTTTT
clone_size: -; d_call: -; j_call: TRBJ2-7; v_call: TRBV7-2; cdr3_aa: CASSSSRVDEQYF; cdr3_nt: TGTGCCAGCAGTTCCTCTAGGGTCGACGAGCAGTACTTC
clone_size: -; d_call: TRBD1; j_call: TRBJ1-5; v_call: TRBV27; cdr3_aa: CASRPRGRAQPQHF; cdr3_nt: TGTGCCAGCAGACCGAGGGGGCGGGCTCAGCCCCAGCATTTT
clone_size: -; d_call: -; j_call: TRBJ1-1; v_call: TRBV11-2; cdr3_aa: CASSLSGQLYTEAFF; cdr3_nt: TGTGCCAGCAGCTTATCAGGACAGCTGTACACTGAAGCTTTCTTT
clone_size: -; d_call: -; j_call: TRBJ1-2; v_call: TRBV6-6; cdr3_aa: CAGAAGTYYGYTF; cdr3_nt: TGTGCCGGAGCGGCAGGGACCTACTATGGCTACACCTTC
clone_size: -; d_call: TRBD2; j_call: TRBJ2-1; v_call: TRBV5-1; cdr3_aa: CASSFHLAGGTSYNEQFF; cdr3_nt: TGCGCCAGCAGCTTCCACCTAGCGGGAGGTACCTCCTACAATGAGCAGTTCTTC
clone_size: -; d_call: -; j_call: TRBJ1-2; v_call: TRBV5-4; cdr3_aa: CASSIPVGVNYGYTF; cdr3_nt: TGTGCCAGCAGCATACCGGTGGGGGTGAACTATGGCTACACCTTC
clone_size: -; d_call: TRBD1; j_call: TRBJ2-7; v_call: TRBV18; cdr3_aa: CASSGTGSYEQYF; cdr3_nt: TGTGCCAGCTCAGGGACAGGGAGCTACGAGCAGTACTTC
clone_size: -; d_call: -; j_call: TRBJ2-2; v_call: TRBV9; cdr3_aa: CASSARGPSRALDPGELFF; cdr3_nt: TGTGCCAGCAGCGCCCGAGGGCCTAGCAGGGCTTTGGACCCCGGGGAGCTGTTTTTT
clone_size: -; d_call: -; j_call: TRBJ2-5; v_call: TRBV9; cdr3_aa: CASSVSRGPQETQYF; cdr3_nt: TGTGCCAGCAGCGTCAGCCGGGGCCCCCAAGAGACCCAGTACTTC
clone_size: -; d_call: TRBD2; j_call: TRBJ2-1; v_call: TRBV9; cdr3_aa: CASSVDLAVVYNEQFF; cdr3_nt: TGTGCCAGCAGCGTGGACCTAGCGGTGGTCTACAATGAGCAGTTCTTC
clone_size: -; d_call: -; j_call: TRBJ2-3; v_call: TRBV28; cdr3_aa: CASSDWRRAQYF; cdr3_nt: TGTGCCAGCAGTGACTGGAGGAGGGCGCAGTATTTT
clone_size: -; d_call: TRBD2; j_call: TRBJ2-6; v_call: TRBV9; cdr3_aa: CASSERGSGANVLTF; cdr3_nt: TGTGCCAGCAGCGAGCGGGGATCTGGGGCCAACGTCCTGACTTTC
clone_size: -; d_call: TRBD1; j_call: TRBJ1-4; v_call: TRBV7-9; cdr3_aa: CASSPDRYNEKLFF; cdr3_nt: TGTGCCAGCAGCCCGGACAGGTATAATGAAAAACTGTTTTTT
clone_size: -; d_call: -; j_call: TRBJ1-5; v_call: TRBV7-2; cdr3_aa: CASSLGGQPGQPQHF; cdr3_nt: TGTGCCAGCAGCTTAGGAGGACAGCCAGGGCAGCCCCAGCATTTT
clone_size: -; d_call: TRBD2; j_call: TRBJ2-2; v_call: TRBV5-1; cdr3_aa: CASSTRLAGGRNTGELFF; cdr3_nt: TGCGCCAGCAGCACCAGGCTAGCGGGAGGGCGGAACACCGGGGAGCTGTTTTTT
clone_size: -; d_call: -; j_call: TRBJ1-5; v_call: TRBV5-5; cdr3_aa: CASSFSASTFNQPQHF; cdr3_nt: TGTGCCAGCAGCTTTAGTGCCTCAACCTTCAATCAGCCCCAGCATTTT
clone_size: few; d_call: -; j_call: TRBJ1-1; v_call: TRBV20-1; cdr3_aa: CSAPLTEAFF; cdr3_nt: TGCAGTGCCCCTCTTACCGAAGCTTTCTTT
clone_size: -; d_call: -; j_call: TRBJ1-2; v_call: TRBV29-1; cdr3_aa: CSVEWGTGGPRLPYGYTF; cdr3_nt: TGCAGCGTTGAATGGGGTACGGGAGGGCCACGGCTCCCCTATGGCTACACCTTC
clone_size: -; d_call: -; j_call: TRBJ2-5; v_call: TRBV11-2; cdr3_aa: CASSLGVRQETQYF; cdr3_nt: TGTGCCAGCAGCTTAGGAGTCAGACAAGAGACCCAGTACTTC
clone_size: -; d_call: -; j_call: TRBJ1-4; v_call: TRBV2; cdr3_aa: CASVRGFTNEKLFF; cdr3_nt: TGTGCCAGCGTGCGCGGTTTCACTAATGAAAAACTGTTTTTT
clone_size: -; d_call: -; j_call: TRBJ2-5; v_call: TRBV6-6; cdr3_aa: CASSYSGQPWGETQYF; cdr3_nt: TGTGCCAGCAGTTACTCTGGACAACCTTGGGGAGAGACCCAGTACTTC